The T cell receptor (beta chain) under discussion was sequenced for a study of blood T cell repertoires in COVID-19 (TCRdb year 2020). With respect to the entire study: Collaborator samples came from the United States, Italy and Spain and covered acute and convalescent phases of COVID-19. The material from the prospective study consisted of cDNA or gDNA derived from T cells, B-cell-depleted T cells, or PBMCs. A de-identified subject ID, COVID-19 status, age in years and sex were almost always included in the sample metadata. The repertoires were made available in a free public database intended to serve as a resource for research on the immune response to SARS-CoV-2. Where HLA class I and class II types were available, the types were taken from metadata supplied by the sample provider, not from assay-based typing. The samples were drawn from the first 160 participants of the ongoing ImmuneRACE study and from 1,254 subjects provided by 6 global collaborators. Deeply sampled blood TCRbeta repertoires from subjects exposed to, actively infected with, or recovered from COVID-19 were included in the dataset. Broader findings and caveats from the paper: The amount of clinical and demographic metadata varied by source and participant and was provided uncurated.

Points on this clone: It has no known antigen specificity. Base qualities are missing; no much larger clone stands one base away.

TCRbeta CDR3 regions were amplified from genomic DNA using the immunoSEQ Assay, a bias-controlled multiplex PCR. The authors' pipeline ran thus. The number of nucleated cells in each sample was estimated by amplification of reference gene primers within the assay. To quantify the absolute abundance of each unique TCRbeta CDR3 rearrangement, sequence reads were collapsed and filtered. Productive Simpson clonality was computed per sample as the square root of Simpson's diversity index over productive rearrangements. TCRdb retrieved this table from immuneACCESS and kept in-frame rearrangements only. Not all clones are present; in checked studies, unresolved V genes account for under half, and no reason is known for the remainder. For V, J and clone size, that table is used; D and trimming come from the DNA. The table for this sample lists some 400,000 clones; roughly 86% of them were counted only once. The leading ten clones occupy about 1.8% of the sample.

Participants in the prospective study were enrolled through a virtual design, were aged roughly 18 to 90 years, and lived in 20 to 30 United States geographic areas. To assign participants to cohorts, the prospective study relied on clinical history that participants themselves reported in a screening survey and a study questionnaire. For ImmuneRACE Cohort 3, a participant was defined as recovered based on two consecutive negative NP/OP PCR tests, clearance by a healthcare professional, or resolution of symptoms. In the prospective study, whole blood, serum and a nasopharyngeal or oropharyngeal swab were collected from each participant by mobile phlebotomists. Prospective study participants could optionally give additional blood draws and questionnaires over an approximately 2-month period. Before DNA extraction, blood samples from the prospective study were shipped at room temperature or frozen.

From the cysteine up to the phenylalanine, the CDR3 has a length of 16 residues. Only the CDR3 region is kept as DNA, spanning 48 bases read in frame from base 1. The germline V gene specifies SGHRS as CDR1 and YFSETQ as CDR2. Trimming removed 0 bases from V and 0 bases from J, leaving 11 bases between the germline ends. Sample: PBMCs or T cells enriched from blood (not recorded which). Recombination connected TRBV5-1 to TRBJ2-3, with TRBD1 as a weak D call on 6 bases. The origin of this receptor is a woman in her thirties who had recovered from COVID-19. The CDR3 protein is CASSLGQAYSTDTQYF. The DNA sequence is given as TGCGCCAGCAGCTTGGGACAGGCTTATAGCACAGATACGCAGTATTTT.